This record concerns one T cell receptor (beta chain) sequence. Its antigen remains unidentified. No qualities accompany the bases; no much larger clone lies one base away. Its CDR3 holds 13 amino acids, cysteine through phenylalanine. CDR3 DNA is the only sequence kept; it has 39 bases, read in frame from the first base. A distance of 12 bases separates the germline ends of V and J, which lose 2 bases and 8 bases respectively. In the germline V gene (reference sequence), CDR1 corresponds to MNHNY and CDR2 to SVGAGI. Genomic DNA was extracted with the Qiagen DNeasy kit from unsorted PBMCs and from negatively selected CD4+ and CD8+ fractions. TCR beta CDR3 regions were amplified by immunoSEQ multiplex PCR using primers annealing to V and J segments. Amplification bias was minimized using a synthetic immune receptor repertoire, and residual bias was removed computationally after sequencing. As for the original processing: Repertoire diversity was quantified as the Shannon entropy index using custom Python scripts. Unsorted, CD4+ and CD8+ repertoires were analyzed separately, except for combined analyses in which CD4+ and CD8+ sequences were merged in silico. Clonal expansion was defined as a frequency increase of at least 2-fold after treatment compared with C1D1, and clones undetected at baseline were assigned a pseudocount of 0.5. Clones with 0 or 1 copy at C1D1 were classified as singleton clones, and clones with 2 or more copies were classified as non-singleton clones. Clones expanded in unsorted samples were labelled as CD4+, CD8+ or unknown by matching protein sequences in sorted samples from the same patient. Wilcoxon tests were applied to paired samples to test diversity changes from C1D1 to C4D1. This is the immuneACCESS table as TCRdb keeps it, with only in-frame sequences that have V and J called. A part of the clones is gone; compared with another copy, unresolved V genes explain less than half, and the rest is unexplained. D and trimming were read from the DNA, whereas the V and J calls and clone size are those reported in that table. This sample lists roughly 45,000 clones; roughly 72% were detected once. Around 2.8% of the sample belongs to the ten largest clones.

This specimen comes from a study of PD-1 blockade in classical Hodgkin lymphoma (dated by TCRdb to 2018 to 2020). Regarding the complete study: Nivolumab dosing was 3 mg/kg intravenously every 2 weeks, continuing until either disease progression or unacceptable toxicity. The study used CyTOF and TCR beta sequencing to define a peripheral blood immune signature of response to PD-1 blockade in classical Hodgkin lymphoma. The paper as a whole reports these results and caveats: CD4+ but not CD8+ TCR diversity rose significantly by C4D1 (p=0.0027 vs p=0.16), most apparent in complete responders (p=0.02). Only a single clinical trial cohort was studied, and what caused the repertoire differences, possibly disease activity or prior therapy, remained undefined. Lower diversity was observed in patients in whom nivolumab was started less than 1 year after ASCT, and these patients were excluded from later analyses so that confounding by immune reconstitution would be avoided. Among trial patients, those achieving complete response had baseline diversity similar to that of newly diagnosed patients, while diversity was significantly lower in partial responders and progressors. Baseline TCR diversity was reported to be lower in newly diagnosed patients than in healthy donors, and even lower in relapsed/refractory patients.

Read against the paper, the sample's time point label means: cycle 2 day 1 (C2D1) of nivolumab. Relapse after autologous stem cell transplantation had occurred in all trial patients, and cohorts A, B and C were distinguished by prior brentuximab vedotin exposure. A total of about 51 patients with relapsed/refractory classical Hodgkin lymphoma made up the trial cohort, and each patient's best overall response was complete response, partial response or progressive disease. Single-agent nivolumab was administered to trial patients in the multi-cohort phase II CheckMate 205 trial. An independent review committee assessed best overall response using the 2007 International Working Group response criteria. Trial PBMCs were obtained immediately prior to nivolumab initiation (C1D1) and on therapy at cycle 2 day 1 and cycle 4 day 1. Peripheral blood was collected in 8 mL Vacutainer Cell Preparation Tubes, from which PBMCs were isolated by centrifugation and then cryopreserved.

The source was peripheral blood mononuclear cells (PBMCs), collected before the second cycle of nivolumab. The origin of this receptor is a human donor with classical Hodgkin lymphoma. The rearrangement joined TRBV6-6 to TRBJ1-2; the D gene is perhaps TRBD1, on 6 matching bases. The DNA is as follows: TGTGCCAGCAGTTACGGGGGGCCGCGGGGCTACACCTTC. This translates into CASSYGGPRGYTF.